This T cell receptor (beta chain) was identified during a study of cytomegalovirus exposure and HLA in healthy donors (dated by TCRdb to 2016 to 2017). Turning to the overall study: According to a later analysis, the 120 or so validation repertoires were produced on the same platform as the approximately 620 repertoires of the first cohort. The study combined high-throughput TCR immunosequencing, statistical association of individual TCRs with disease status, and machine learning to predict cytomegalovirus infection status. The aim of the study was to test whether cataloging public T cell receptors could identify signatures of past pathogen exposure. Along with the roughly 700-subject first cohort, a separate validation cohort of more than 90 different subjects was used.

Comment on this clone: No antigen is known for it. Qualities for individual bases were not recorded, and no much larger clone is one base off.

The germline V end is reduced by 6 bases and the J end by 5 bases; junction bases left unmatched: 9. CDR1 SGHRS and CDR2 YFSETQ are derived from the germline V gene. Including the terminal cysteine and phenylalanine, the CDR3 comprises 14 residues. The DNA shown is the 42-base CDR3, in frame from base 1. Donors formed part of the validation cohort, which comprised 120 subjects and was distinct from the first cohort of 666 subjects. The library relied on the immunoSEQ multiplex PCR assay. Processing in the source paper ran as follows. A statistical classification framework was built for diagnosing cytomegalovirus status from the catalog of TCR beta chain sequences. Held by TCRdb, this immuneACCESS table contains in-frame sequences only and omits some clones. Under half of the omission traces to an unresolved V gene where checked; the cause of the rest is unknown. The DNA gave D and trimming, while V, J and clone size come from that table. The sample profile shows 120,000 to 150,000 clones; roughly 90% of them were found once. The ten largest make up 4.5% to 5.5% of the sample.

What the authors observed across the whole study: Three of the identified cytomegalovirus-associated TCR beta chains were confirmed in vitro to be specific for cytomegalovirus antigens. In both the original and validation cohorts, the classifier was reported to diagnose cytomegalovirus status with high specificity and sensitivity. Most TCR sequences were seen in very few donors, while some public TCRs were found in many individuals. Of the cluster scores, about 94% were above 0 in a later analysis, which found that TCRs clustered in the first cohort also tended to co-occur in the 130 or so validation repertoires. It was suggested by the authors that the approach could potentially be generalized to other disease states and immunological phenotypes. In the study, some 160 TCR beta chains were listed as associated with cytomegalovirus. All 120 or so repertoires were used to score co-occurrence in the validation cohort in a later analysis, because that analysis had no HLA typing for the cohort.

The sequence was obtained from a man younger than 30 in good health and CMV-seropositive. The chain is assembled from TRBV5-1 and TRBJ2-5; 8 junctional bases match TRBD1. The sequenced sample consisted of PBMCs. The DNA reads TGCGCCAGCAAATTTAGGGCAGGGGGCGAGACCCAGTACTTC. This sequence encodes CASKFRAGGETQYF.